This T cell receptor beta chain is drawn from a study of blood T cell repertoires in COVID-19. This CDR3 contains 16 residues. V lost 3 bases, J lost 6 bases, and 11 bases stayed unmatched. Germline CDR1 reads MDHEN; CDR2 reads SYDVKM. The data were produced by immunoSEQ multiplex PCR, yet TCRdb's version contains in-frame clones alone and is incomplete. The sample has 23,000 or so clones; 86% are singletons. This receptor was taken from a human donor with active COVID-19. The donor label of this sample is uncertain. The source material was peripheral blood. The rearrangement joins TRBV28 to TRBJ2-4, with TRBD2 matching 7 bases. As DNA, the CDR3 is TGTGCCAGCAGTTTTGTTGGGGCGGGAGCCCTAAACATTCAGTACTTC. Protein sequence: CASSFVGAGALNIQYF.